This T cell receptor (beta chain) was retrieved from a study of cytomegalovirus exposure and HLA in healthy donors. Germline assignment: CDR1 SQVTM and CDR2 ANQGSEA. The CDR3 length is 15 residues. V shed 1 base and J 5 bases; nucleotides not matched to a gene: 8. Use of 60 Vbeta and 13 Jbeta primers characterized the PCR. TCRdb's table, derived via immunoSEQ multiplex PCR, lists solely in-frame clones and lacks some. The sample lists approximately 220,000 clones, nearly 80% seen once, with 1.5% to 2% in the top ten. The TCR originated in a man in his late teens or twenties in good health and CMV-seronegative. This chain links TRBV29-1 with TRBJ2-1, with TRBD2 identical over 7 bases. Sequencing input: PBMCs. CDR3 amino acids: CSVEGGGSVDNEQFF. The CDR3 DNA is TGCAGCGTTGAAGGGGGCGGGAGCGTCGACAATGAGCAGTTCTTC.